This T cell receptor (beta chain) is from a study of OX40 agonist ivuxolimab in advanced cancers. Study-wide background: Patients received intravenous ivuxolimab every 2 weeks at 0.01 to 10 mg/kg. Study observations and caveats: Doses of 0.1 to 3.0 mg/kg were accompanied by clonal expansion of CD4+ and CD8+ blood T cells by week 6. Expanded peripheral T cell antigen specificity was not determined.

V was pared by 0 bases and J by 4 bases, with 9 bases between. The germline V gene has CDR1 MNHNY and CDR2 SVGAGI (reference sequence). The CDR3 has 14 amino acids. To note about this clone: The antigen remains undetermined.

The table came from immunoSEQ multiplex PCR; TCRdb's copy has only in-frame clones and leaves some out. Among some 150,000 clones, about 92% were seen once, and the ten largest hold 1%. Sequencing used CD4+ or CD8+ T cells sorted from blood, obtained in a trial of the OX40 agonist ivuxolimab. The V gene is TRBV6-6, the J gene TRBJ2-5, with D possibly being TRBD1 or TRBD2 (5 bases each). The TCR sequence derives from an adult with an advanced solid tumor such as melanoma, head and neck, liver or kidney cancer. Here the CDR3 reads CASSYSGVGETQYF. Here the CDR3 DNA reads TGTGCCAGCAGTTACTCGGGGGTAGGAGAGACCCAGTACTTC.